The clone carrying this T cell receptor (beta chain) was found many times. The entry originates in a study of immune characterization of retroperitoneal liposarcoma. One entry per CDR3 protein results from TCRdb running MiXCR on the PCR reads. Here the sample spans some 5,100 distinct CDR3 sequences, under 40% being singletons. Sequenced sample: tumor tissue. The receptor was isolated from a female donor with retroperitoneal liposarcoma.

CDR3 sequence: CASTGAIQETQYF. The CDR3 DNA reads TGTGCCAGCACCGGAGCTATCCAAGAGACCCAGTACTTC. The V gene is TRBV6-1, the J gene TRBJ2-5; unclear D gene. In germline, CDR1 is MNHNS, CDR2 SASEGT. The V gene lost 7 bases and the J gene lost 1 base, with 10 bases spanning the gap. The CDR3 runs 13 residues.